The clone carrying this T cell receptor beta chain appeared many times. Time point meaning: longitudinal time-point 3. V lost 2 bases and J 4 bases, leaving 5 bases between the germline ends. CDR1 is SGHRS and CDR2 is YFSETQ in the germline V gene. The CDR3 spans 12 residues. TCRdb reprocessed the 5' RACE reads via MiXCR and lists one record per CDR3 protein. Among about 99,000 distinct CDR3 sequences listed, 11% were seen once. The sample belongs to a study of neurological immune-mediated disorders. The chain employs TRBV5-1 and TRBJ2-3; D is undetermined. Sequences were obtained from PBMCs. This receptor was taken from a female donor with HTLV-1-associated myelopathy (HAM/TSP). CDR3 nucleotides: TGCGCCAGCAGCTTACCTTCAGATACGCAGTATTTT. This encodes CASSLPSDTQYF.